This T cell receptor beta chain was documented in a study of early stage breast cancer tumors. Findings and limits, study-wide: In about 85% of the 16 patients, blood comparison separated tumor from normal breast. Compared with adjacent normal breast tissue, tumors showed roughly 2.5-fold greater T cell density and higher clonality.

Clones were read by immunoSEQ multiplex PCR, and TCRdb kept only the in-frame ones, dropping some. The table lists about 69,000 clones, approximately 80% of them singletons, with about 4.5% in the top ten. Turning to this clone: What it recognizes is unknown.

Between the trimmed V and J ends, which lost 2 bases and 1 base, there was a span of 8 bases. The CDR3 length is 13 residues. Germline V lookup: CDR1 SQVTM, CDR2 ANQGSEA. Sequenced input: blood. The chain uses TRBV29-1 and TRBJ2-5; no definite D call. This clonotype was obtained from a middle-aged person with breast cancer. CDR3 sequence: CSVERGSQETQYF. CDR3 coding DNA: TGCAGCGTTGAAAGAGGCAGCCAAGAGACCCAGTACTTC.